The 29 T cell receptor beta chains below come from one sample, sequenced in a study of control samples from healthy donors and cancer patients. Method: immunoSEQ multiplex PCR; TCRdb's copy keeps in-frame clones and lacks some. The data contain over 100,000 clones, roughly 90% of them singletons. What was sequenced was blood. The receptors originated from a woman between 45 and 65 years old in good health.

The J gene is TRBJ2-4, the V gene TRBV12-3 or TRBV12-4; D not resolved. Between the trimmed V and J ends, which lost 2 bases and 7 bases, there was a span of 3 bases. This CDR3 has 11 amino acids. CDR3 sequence reads: CASSLWNIQYF. The CDR3 DNA reads TGTGCCAGCAGTTTATGGAACATTCAGTACTTC.

This chain links TRBV6-2 or TRBV6-3 with TRBJ2-2; no firm D call. The CDR3 totals 14 residues. CDR1 and CDR2 from the germline V gene are MNHEY and SVGEGT. Trimming removed 0 bases from V and 8 bases from J, with 10 bases in between. The CDR3 nucleotides read TGTGCCAGCAGTTACTCGTCGCCGGAGGGGGAGCTGTTTTTT. Its translation is CASSYSSPEGELFF.

The chain recombines TRBV30 with TRBJ2-7, with 8 bases lining up with TRBD1. The CDR3 extends over 13 amino acids. Germline V gene lookup returns CDR1 GTSNPN and CDR2 SVGIG (reference sequence). The V gene end was trimmed by 2 bases and the J gene end by 3 bases; junction bases not matched to a gene: 3. CDR3 DNA sequence: TGTGCCTGGAGTTCACAGGGGGGCTACGAGCAGTACTTC. Protein: CAWSSQGGYEQYF. Full variable domain (rest looked up from reference TRBV30 and TRBJ2-7): SQTIHQWPATLVQPVGSPLSLECTVEGTSNPNLYWYRQAAGRGLQLLFYSVGIGQISSEVPQNLSASRPQDRQFILSSKKLLLSDSGFYLCAWSSQGGYEQYFGPGTRLTVT.

The chain employs TRBV7-3 and TRBJ2-1; D call uncertain. The CDR3 is made up of 11 amino acids. V gave up 8 bases and J gave up 10 bases, with 12 bases separating them. Germline-derived CDR1 and CDR2 are SGHTA and FQGTGA. CDR3 bases: TGTGCCAGCGGGTGGGAAGGGGAGCAGTTCTTC. Its translation: CASGWEGEQFF.

The rearrangement links TRBV20-1 to TRBJ2-1; D gene ambiguous. The V end lost 5 bases, the J end lost 3 bases, and 5 bases lay between the germline ends. CDR1 and CDR2 from the germline V gene are DFQATT and SNEGSKA (reference sequence). This CDR3 comprises 11 residues. The CDR3 nucleotides read TGCAGTGCTCATCGCTACAATGAGCAGTTCTTC. It translates to CSAHRYNEQFF.

The chain combines TRBV18 with TRBJ1-2; TRBD1 is a possible D gene (5 bases). V lost 3 bases to trimming and J lost 4 bases, with 6 bases between them. From germline, CDR1 is KGHSH and CDR2 LQKENI. The CDR3 totals 12 residues. The CDR3 DNA follows: TGTGCCAGCTCACCGGACACCTATGGCTACACCTTC. It encodes CASSPDTYGYTF.

J is TRBJ2-7 and V is TRBV18; tentatively, D is TRBD1 or TRBD2 (6 bases each). The CDR3 runs to 14 residues. Deletions cut 5 bases from V and 7 bases from J, with 18 bases between. CDR1 is KGHSH, CDR2 LQKENI, per germline. CDR3 sequence (DNA): TGTGCCAGCTCAGACCGGGACACCGGAGGGGAGCAGTACGTC. This translates into CASSDRDTGGEQYV.

This clone has only a few counts. This sequence joins TRBV6-2 or TRBV6-3 and TRBJ2-7; 14 nucleotides agree with TRBD2. Germline assignment: CDR1 MNHEY and CDR2 SVGEGT. The CDR3 is 19 amino acids. V was pared by 4 bases and J by 2 bases, with 13 bases of the junction left unmatched. This chain's CDR3 is CASSLVLGLAGASAYEQYV. For the CDR3, the DNA is TGTGCCAGCAGTTTAGTCCTGGGACTAGCGGGAGCTTCGGCCTACGAGCAGTACGTC.

This clone has just one count. The CDR3 sequence: CASSLALGEKLFF. CDR3 nucleotide sequence: TGTGCCAGCAGCTTAGCCTTGGGTGAAAAACTGTTTTTT. V gene TRBV7-9 combines with J gene TRBJ1-4; D call uncertain. V was shortened by 0 bases and J by 7 bases, with 6 bases between the two germline ends. Germline loops: CDR1 SEHNR, CDR2 FQNEAQ (reference sequence). CDR3 size: 13 residues.

This rearrangement joins TRBV6-5 to TRBJ2-1; a weak D match, TRBD1 (6 bases). This CDR3 is 13 amino acids long. V lost 6 bases and J 4 bases, leaving 10 bases between the germline ends. CDR1 MNHEY and CDR2 SVGAGI come from the germline V gene. CDR3 in amino acids: CASRGARYNEQFF. CDR3 sequence (DNA): TGTGCCAGCAGGGGGGCCAGGTACAATGAGCAGTTCTTC.

This clone has just one count. This chain connects TRBV19 to TRBJ2-2; 7 nucleotides agree with TRBD1. CDR1 is LNHDA, CDR2 SQIVND, per germline (reference sequence). The CDR3 totals 13 residues. V was clipped by 11 bases and J by 5 bases; unmatched bases: 8. CDR3: CAGKTGVTGELFF. The DNA of the CDR3 is TGTGCCGGTAAAACAGGGGTAACCGGGGAGCTGTTTTTT.

A remark on this clone: The junction does not match germline at one end; this may be a read error. The chain recombines TRBV7-9 with TRBJ1-1; 8 bases map to TRBD1. The CDR3 runs 15 residues. Germline-derived CDR1 and CDR2 are SEHNR and FQNEAQ (reference sequence). The CDR3 spells CASSLGTGLKTEAFF. The CDR3 region has the DNA TGTGCCAGCAGCTTAGGGACAGGGCTGAAGACTGAAGCTTTCTTT.

This chain uses TRBV20-1 with TRBJ1-2; no firm D call. The CDR3 is made up of 11 amino acids. Germline CDR1 and CDR2: DFQATT and SNEGSKA (reference sequence). Trimming cost V 5 bases and J 10 bases, with 14 bases left between them. The CDR3 sequence is CSAAFQGVYTF. For the CDR3, the DNA is TGCAGTGCTGCCTTCCAAGGAGTCTACACCTTC.

This clone occurred a few times. The chain has TRBV12-3 or TRBV12-4 and TRBJ2-7; D ambiguous. With 5 bases removed from V and 3 bases from J, the gap between germline ends came to 11 bases. The CDR3 totals 13 residues. The CDR3: CASSTESFYEQYF. The CDR3 DNA is TGTGCCAGCAGTACAGAGAGCTTCTACGAGCAGTACTTC.

This chain joins TRBV29-1 and TRBJ2-1, with a possible D match to TRBD1 (5 bases). The CDR3 contains 14 residues. Germline CDR1 is SQVTM and CDR2 is ANQGSEA. The chain's CDR3 is CVGVLTLGYNEQFF. CDR3 DNA sequence: TGCGTAGGGGTGTTGACTTTGGGATACAATGAGCAGTTCTTC.

The genes are TRBV3-1 (or the pseudogene TRBV3-2) and TRBJ2-2, with D possibly being TRBD1 (6 bases). V lost 1 base, J lost 4 bases, and 10 bases lay in between. CDR3 length equals 15 residues. The V gene's germline CDR1 is LGHDT and CDR2 YNNKEL (reference sequence). The CDR3 DNA is TGTGCCAGCAGCCAAGTCTACAGGGTCACCGGGGAGCTGTTTTTT. Translation: CASSQVYRVTGELFF.

V is TRBV7-9 and J is TRBJ2-7; D remains unclear. The CDR3 loop spans 13 amino acids. Germline V gives CDR1 SEHNR, CDR2 FQNEAQ (reference sequence). Trimming pared 5 bases from V and 5 bases from J, leaving 13 bases between. The CDR3 nucleotides are TGTGCCAGCAGCCCCGGTCGGGTCCACGAGCAGTACTTC. Its translation is CASSPGRVHEQYF. The variable domain in full, completed from reference TRBV7-9 and TRBJ2-7, reads DTGVSQNPRHKITKRGQNVTFRCDPISEHNRLYWYRQTLGQGPEFLTYFQNEAQLEKSRLLSDRFSAERPKGSFSTLEIQRTEQGDSAMYLCASSPGRVHEQYFGPGTRLTVT.

The rearrangement links TRBV19 to TRBJ2-7; D remains unclear. The germline gives CDR1 LNHDA, CDR2 SQIVND (reference sequence). The CDR3 consists of 19 residues. Trimming removed 3 bases from V and 0 bases from J, with 24 bases in between. CDR3 protein: CASSIFGKVSGVSSYEQYF. The CDR3 DNA reads TGTGCCAGTAGTATCTTTGGGAAGGTCTCAGGTGTGAGCTCCTACGAGCAGTACTTC.

In its sample, this clone was seen a few times. V usage is TRBV14 and J usage is TRBJ2-2; D is possibly TRBD1 (5 bases). This CDR3 contains 16 residues. V was trimmed by 0 bases and J by 5 bases, leaving 13 bases between them. CDR1 is SGHDN, CDR2 FVKESK, per germline. The CDR3 sequence: CASSQEEQGETGELFF. CDR3 bases: TGTGCCAGCAGCCAAGAGGAGCAGGGCGAGACCGGGGAGCTGTTTTTT.

This chain links TRBV28 with TRBJ1-1; D unclear. The CDR3 length is 13 residues. Germline CDR1 and CDR2: MDHEN and SYDVKM. Trimming stripped 7 bases from V and 7 bases from J, with 16 bases between. The chain's CDR3 is CASTSTQWVEAFF. DNA of the CDR3: TGTGCCAGCACCTCGACCCAGTGGGTTGAAGCTTTCTTT.

The rearrangement uses TRBV12-5 and TRBJ1-5, with D possibly TRBD1 on 6 matching bases. Germline CDR1 LGHNT, CDR2 FRNRAP. Trimming left V 3 bases short and J 2 bases short, with 14 bases between. CDR3 size: 16 residues. CDR3 sequence: CASGLGTGGGNQPQHF. CDR3 nucleotide sequence: TGTGCTAGTGGTTTAGGGACGGGGGGCGGCAATCAGCCCCAGCATTTT.

V and J are TRBV4-1 and TRBJ2-2; D gene ambiguous. This CDR3 has 15 residues. Trimming took 4 bases from V and 3 from J, leaving 12 bases between them. CDR1 and CDR2 (germline): MGHRA, YSYEKL. The CDR3 spells CASSRKDWDTGELFF. The CDR3 nucleotides read TGCGCCAGCAGCCGGAAAGATTGGGACACCGGGGAGCTGTTTTTT.

The rearrangement joins TRBV5-1 to TRBJ1-5; D gene uncertain. The length of the CDR3 is 15 residues. With 0 bases removed from V and 0 bases from J, the gap between germline ends came to 7 bases. Germline values: CDR1 SGHRS, CDR2 YFSETQ. CDR3 in DNA: TGCGCCAGCAGCTTGGATTCCGTTAGCAATCAGCCCCAGCATTTT. Protein sequence: CASSLDSVSNQPQHF.

As for this clone: Relative to the germline gene, one junction end is altered; a read error may explain this. The chain uses TRBV4-2 and TRBJ1-5, with D perhaps TRBD1 (5 bases). The germline CDR1 and CDR2 sequences are LGHNA and YNFKEQ. The CDR3 consists of 16 residues. The DNA of the CDR3 is TGTGCCAGCAACCAATATTTAGATGTGGGGGATCAGCCCCAGCATTTT. Amino acids: CASNQYLDVGDQPQHF.

This sequence joins TRBV7-6 and TRBJ2-3, with D perhaps TRBD1 (6 bases). The ends were cut back, 7 bases at V and 2 bases at J, with 19 bases in the middle. Germline V gene sequence: CDR1 SGHVS, CDR2 FNYEAQ. The CDR3 sequence is 16 residues long. The CDR3 coding sequence is TGTGCCAGCACACAGGGCGCAGGGCGGAACACAGATACGCAGTATTTT. This gives the protein CASTQGAGRNTDTQYF.

The chain combines TRBV6-4 with TRBJ2-3; TRBD1 matches 9 bases. CDR3 length equals 14 residues. Germline V gene sequence: CDR1 MRHNA, CDR2 SNTAGT. With 2 bases clipped from V and 4 bases from J, the junction kept 1 base outside the gene matches. In nucleotides, the CDR3 is TGTGCCAGCAGTGACACAGGGGGCGCAGATACGCAGTATTTT. It specifies CASSDTGGADTQYF.

This clone came up once. The rearrangement uses TRBV19 and TRBJ2-5; TRBD2 is a possible D gene (6 bases). The CDR3 has 13 residues. Trimming pared 4 bases from V and 5 bases from J, leaving 11 bases between. Germline lookup yields CDR1 LNHDA and CDR2 SQIVND (reference sequence). The CDR3 DNA sequence: TGTGCCAGTAGTACAGGGAGGTCGGAGACCCAGTACTTC. Its translation is CASSTGRSETQYF.

V and J are TRBV9 and TRBJ2-2; D unresolved. CDR3 size: 15 residues. V was shortened by 4 bases and J by 1 base, with 11 bases between the two germline ends. Germline CDR1 reads SGDLS; CDR2 reads YYNGEE. The CDR3 loop reads CASSPKSGNTGELFF. CDR3 nucleotide sequence: TGTGCCAGCAGCCCTAAGTCTGGGAACACCGGGGAGCTGTTTTTT.

This chain joins TRBV6-6 and TRBJ1-1; D not resolved. The CDR3 contains 13 residues. V was clipped by 5 bases and J by 4 bases, with 11 bases between them. CDR1 is MNHNY, CDR2 SVGAGI, per germline (reference sequence). DNA of the CDR3: TGTGCCAGCAGTATCCCCGGAGGCACTGAAGCTTTCTTT. It is translated as CASSIPGGTEAFF.